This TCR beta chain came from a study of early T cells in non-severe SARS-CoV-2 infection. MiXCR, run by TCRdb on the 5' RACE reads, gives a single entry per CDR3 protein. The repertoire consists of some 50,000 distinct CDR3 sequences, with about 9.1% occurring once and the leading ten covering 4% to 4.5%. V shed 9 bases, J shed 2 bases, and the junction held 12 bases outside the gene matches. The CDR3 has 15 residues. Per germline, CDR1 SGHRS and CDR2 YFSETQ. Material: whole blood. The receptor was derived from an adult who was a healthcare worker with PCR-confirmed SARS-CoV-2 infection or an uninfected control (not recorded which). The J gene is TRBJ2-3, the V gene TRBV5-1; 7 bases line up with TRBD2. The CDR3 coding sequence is TGCGCCACCCAAAAGTCAGCGGGGTACACAGATACGCAGTATTTT. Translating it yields CATQKSAGYTDTQYF.